A selection of T cell receptor beta chains follows, all from one sample in a study of T cells in Graves' hyperthyroidism and ophthalmopathy. MiXCR, applied by TCRdb to the multiplex PCR reads, yields one record per CDR3 protein. The table includes around 190,000 distinct CDR3 sequences, about a sixth detected once. Sequencing was performed on blood. The source is a woman in her forties or fifties with Graves' hyperthyroidism. Both conserved end residues are part of each CDR3. D genes are given only for firm matches. Size tells how often a clone was seen (once, few, many) or the class of an expanded clone, and some rows leave it out.

V: TRBV5-6; D: TRBD2; J: TRBJ2-5; size: .; CDR3: CASSLGGGSYETQYF; DNA: TGTGCCAGCAGCTTGGGAGGCGGGAGCTATGAGACCCAGTACTTC
V: TRBV19; D: TRBD2; J: TRBJ2-7; size: .; CDR3: CASSIEVSGRGHEQYF; DNA: TGTGCCAGTAGTATAGAGGTCAGCGGGAGGGGCCACGAGCAGTACTTC
V: TRBV12-3/TRBV12-4; D: .; J: TRBJ2-7; size: few; CDR3: CASSFGHPRNEQYF; DNA: TGTGCCAGCAGTTTCGGTCACCCGAGGAACGAGCAGTACTTC
V: TRBV9; D: .; J: TRBJ2-1; size: few; CDR3: CASSSPGSYNEQFF; DNA: TGTGCCAGCAGTTCTCCAGGTTCCTACAATGAGCAGTTCTTC
V: TRBV6-2/TRBV6-3; D: TRBD1; J: TRBJ1-1; size: many; CDR3: CASSRQGSLNTEAFF; DNA: TGTGCCAGCAGTCGACAGGGATCCCTGAACACTGAAGCTTTCTTT
V: TRBV6-1; D: TRBD1; J: TRBJ2-3; size: many; CDR3: CASSPDRGLWGDTQYF; DNA: TGTGCCAGCAGCCCCGACAGGGGCCTTTGGGGCGATACGCAGTATTTT
V: TRBV6-1; D: .; J: TRBJ1-5; size: many; CDR3: CASSYTMGSNQPQHF; DNA: TGTGCCAGCAGTTATACGATGGGTAGCAATCAGCCCCAGCATTTT
V: TRBV15; D: .; J: TRBJ1-5; size: many; CDR3: CATSRRTDGYQPQHF; DNA: TGTGCCACCAGCAGACGGACTGATGGGTATCAGCCCCAGCATTTT
V: TRBV6-1; D: .; J: TRBJ1-2; size: many; CDR3: CASSEALGSGHGYTF; DNA: TGTGCCAGCAGTGAAGCGCTGGGGTCGGGACATGGCTACACCTTC
V: TRBV20-1; D: TRBD2; J: TRBJ2-1; size: .; CDR3: CSARDLTSGNEQFF; DNA: TGCAGTGCTAGAGATCTCACTAGCGGGAATGAGCAGTTCTTC
V: TRBV5-6; D: .; J: TRBJ2-2; size: .; CDR3: CASSFPQSAGELFF; DNA: TGTGCCAGCAGCTTTCCCCAGAGCGCCGGGGAGCTGTTTTTT
V: TRBV5-1; D: TRBD2; J: TRBJ2-3; size: .; CDR3: CASSRGSGTSTDTQYF; DNA: TGCGCCAGCAGCCGTGGGAGCGGGACTAGCACAGATACGCAGTATTTT
V: TRBV7-8; D: .; J: TRBJ2-5; size: many; CDR3: CASSPGTHGTQYF; DNA: TGTGCCAGCAGCCCCGGGACCCACGGGACCCAGTACTTC
V: TRBV5-8; D: .; J: TRBJ1-2; size: .; CDR3: CASSRPSGVYGYTF; DNA: TGTGCCAGCAGCCGACCGTCCGGGGTCTACGGCTACACCTTC
V: TRBV11-2; D: TRBD2; J: TRBJ2-7; size: many; CDR3: CASSLSSSGSFYEQYF; DNA: TGTGCCAGCAGCTTATCCTCTAGCGGGAGTTTTTACGAGCAGTACTTC
V: TRBV28; D: .; J: TRBJ1-2; size: many; CDR3: CASSLGTSGYTF; DNA: TGTGCCAGCAGTTTGGGCACTTCTGGCTACACCTTC
V: TRBV5-1; D: .; J: TRBJ2-3; size: many; CDR3: CASSLDLLYTDTQYF; DNA: TGCGCCAGCAGCTTGGACCTCTTATACACAGATACGCAGTATTTT
V: TRBV19; D: .; J: TRBJ1-3; size: .; CDR3: CASTGSHSGNTIYF; DNA: TGTGCCAGTACGGGGTCCCACTCTGGAAACACCATATATTTT
V: TRBV6-4; D: .; J: TRBJ1-2; size: many; CDR3: CASSNPSPNYGYTF; DNA: TGTGCCAGCAGTAACCCCAGCCCCAACTATGGCTACACCTTC
V: TRBV20-1; D: .; J: TRBJ1-5; size: many; CDR3: CSARVGSWEDQPQHF; DNA: TGCAGTGCTAGAGTAGGGAGTTGGGAGGACCAGCCCCAGCATTTT
V: TRBV20-1; D: TRBD2; J: TRBJ2-7; size: .; CDR3: CSAEWGGNNEQYF; DNA: TGCAGTGCCGAGTGGGGAGGGAACAACGAGCAGTACTTC
V: TRBV28; D: TRBD2; J: TRBJ2-7; size: many; CDR3: CASSWTRSYEQYF; DNA: TGTGCCAGCAGTTGGACTAGGTCCTACGAGCAGTACTTC
V: TRBV20-1; D: TRBD2; J: TRBJ2-3; size: .; CDR3: CSATSGLAVDDTQYF; DNA: TGCAGTGCAACCTCAGGACTAGCGGTAGACGATACGCAGTATTTT
V: TRBV5-5; D: TRBD1; J: TRBJ2-1; size: many; CDR3: CASSPGTGVAYNEQFF; DNA: TGTGCCAGCAGCCCCGGGACAGGGGTAGCCTACAATGAGCAGTTCTTC
V: TRBV10-3; D: .; J: TRBJ2-3; size: many; CDR3: CAISAGGPSTDTQYF; DNA: TGTGCCATCAGTGCGGGCGGACCTAGCACAGATACGCAGTATTTT
V: TRBV7-3; D: TRBD1; J: TRBJ2-3; size: many; CDR3: CASAGGTGTTDTQYF; DNA: TGTGCCAGCGCCGGGGGGACAGGGACGACAGATACGCAGTATTTT
V: TRBV7-8; D: .; J: TRBJ1-2; size: .; CDR3: CASSFYICSATGTGGAGYTF; DNA: .
V: TRBV3-1; D: .; J: TRBJ2-7; size: many; CDR3: CASSQSPGDSYEQYF; DNA: TGTGCCAGCAGCCAATCACCGGGGGACTCCTACGAGCAGTACTTC
V: TRBV7-9; D: TRBD2; J: TRBJ2-1; size: many; CDR3: CASSQRELSYNEQFF; DNA: TGTGCCAGCAGCCAGCGGGAGCTCTCCTACAATGAGCAGTTCTTC
V: TRBV19; D: .; J: TRBJ1-5; size: .; CDR3: CASSIDEGLWGNQPQHF; DNA: TGTGCCAGTAGTATTGACGAGGGACTTTGGGGCAATCAGCCCCAGCATTTT
V: TRBV27; D: TRBD1; J: TRBJ2-7; size: many; CDR3: CASSTSGGEQYF; DNA: TGTGCCAGCAGTACCTCAGGGGGCGAGCAGTACTTC
V: TRBV2; D: TRBD2; J: TRBJ2-5; size: many; CDR3: CASSGTSGLQYF; DNA: TGTGCCAGCTCCGGGACTAGCGGGCTCCAGTACTTC
V: TRBV30; D: .; J: TRBJ1-5; size: many; CDR3: CAWSVQSNQPQHF; DNA: TGTGCCTGGAGTGTACAATCTAATCAGCCCCAGCATTTT
V: TRBV27; D: .; J: TRBJ2-7; size: .; CDR3: CASRPPSFRQLHEQYF; DNA: TGTGCCAGCAGGCCGCCCTCCTTCCGGCAACTCCACGAGCAGTACTTC
V: TRBV12-3/TRBV12-4; D: TRBD2; J: TRBJ2-3; size: many; CDR3: CASSLRASGRPTTDTQYF; DNA: TGTGCCAGCAGTTTAAGGGCTAGCGGGAGGCCCACCACAGATACGCAGTATTTT